This TCR beta chain was observed in a study of blood T cell repertoires in COVID-19. Study information: Acute and convalescent COVID-19 samples came from the United States, Italy and Spain.

In the authors' methods: Amplified reference gene primers provided the basis for estimating nucleated cell counts. Libraries were prepared by immunoSEQ multiplex PCR; TCRdb keeps only in-frame clonotypes and omits some of them. V, J and clone size were drawn from that table, and D and trimming were deduced from the DNA. The sample carries fewer than 150,000 clones, 80% to 90% recorded once. CDR3 size: 14 residues. Per germline, CDR1 SGHRS and CDR2 YFSETQ. V was trimmed by 7 bases and J by 0 bases, leaving 14 bases between them. The sample comprised peripheral blood. This chain joins TRBV5-1 and TRBJ2-7, with D possibly TRBD2 on 5 matching bases. The sequence was collected from a woman in her forties with acute or convalescent COVID-19. The CDR3 sequence: CASSSTSNSYEQYF. In nucleotides, the CDR3 is TGCGCCAGCTCTTCTACTAGTAACTCCTACGAGCAGTACTTC. Full variable domain (outside the CDR3, taken from reference TRBV5-1 and TRBJ2-7): KAGVTQTPRYLIKTRGQQVTLSCSPISGHRSVSWYQQTPGQGLQFLFEYFSETQRNKGNFPGRFSGRQFSNSRSEMNVSTLELGDSALYLCASSSTSNSYEQYFGPGTRLTVT.